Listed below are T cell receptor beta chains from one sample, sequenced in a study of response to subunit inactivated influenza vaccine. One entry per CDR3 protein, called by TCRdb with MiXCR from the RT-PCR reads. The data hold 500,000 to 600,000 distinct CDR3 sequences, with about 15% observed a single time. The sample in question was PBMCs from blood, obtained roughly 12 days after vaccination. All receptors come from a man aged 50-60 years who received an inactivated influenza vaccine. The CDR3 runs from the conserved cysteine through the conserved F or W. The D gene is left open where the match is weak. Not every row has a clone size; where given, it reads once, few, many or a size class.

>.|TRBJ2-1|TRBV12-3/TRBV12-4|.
CASSPPGAGYNEQFF
TGTGCCAGCAGTCCCCCCGGGGCAGGATACAATGAGCAGTTCTTC
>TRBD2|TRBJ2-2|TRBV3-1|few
CASSHEILAGVTGELFF
TGTGCCAGCAGCCATGAAATTCTAGCGGGAGTTACCGGGGAGCTGTTTTTT
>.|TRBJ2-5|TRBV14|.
CASSQRRWQHQETQYF
TGTGCCAGCAGCCAAAGGCGCTGGCAGCACCAAGAGACCCAGTACTTC
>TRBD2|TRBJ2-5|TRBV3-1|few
CASSRGTSGGRETQYF
TGTGCCAGCAGCCGCGGGACTAGCGGGGGCAGAGAGACCCAGTACTTC
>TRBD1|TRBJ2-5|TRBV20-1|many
CSARDLQGAFLETQYF
TGCAGTGCTAGAGATCTCCAGGGGGCGTTCTTAGAGACCCAGTACTTC
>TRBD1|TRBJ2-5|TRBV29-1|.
CSVDRGEETQYF
TGCAGCGTCGACAGGGGCGAAGAGACCCAGTACTTC
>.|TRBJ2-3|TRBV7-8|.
CASNPASSTDTQYF
TGTGCCAGCAACCCGGCGTCTAGCACAGATACGCAGTATTTT
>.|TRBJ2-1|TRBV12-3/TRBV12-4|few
CASRGSGARWQFF
TGTGCCAGCAGGGGATCAGGGGCCAGGTGGCAGTTCTTC
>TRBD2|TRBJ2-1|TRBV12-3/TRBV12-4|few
CASSFGLAGGKQFF
TGTGCCAGCAGTTTTGGCCTAGCGGGGGGCAAGCAGTTCTTC
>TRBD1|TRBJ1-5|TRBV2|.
CASRPGQGAGNQPQHF
TGTGCCAGTCGGCCGGGACAGGGGGCCGGCAATCAGCCCCAGCATTTT
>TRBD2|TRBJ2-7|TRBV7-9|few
CASSPSGLAGPNEQYF
TGTGCCAGCAGCCCCTCTGGGTTAGCGGGGCCCAACGAGCAGTACTTC
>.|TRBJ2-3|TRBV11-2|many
CASSPKGDTQYF
TGTGCCAGCAGCCCCAAAGGCGATACGCAGTATTTT
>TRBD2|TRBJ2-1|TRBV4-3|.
CASSQVVTSGGWNEQFF
TGCGCCAGCAGCCAAGTGGTCACTAGCGGGGGATGGAATGAGCAGTTCTTC
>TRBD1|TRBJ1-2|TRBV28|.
CASSTRQGHYGYTF
TGTGCCAGCAGTACCCGACAGGGTCACTATGGCTACACCTTC
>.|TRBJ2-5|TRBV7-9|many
CASSLPGRQETQYF
TGTGCCAGCAGCTTACCCGGACGGCAAGAGACCCAGTACTTC
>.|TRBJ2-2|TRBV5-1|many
CASSLSSQGNTGELFF
TGCGCCAGCAGCTTGTCGTCGCAAGGGAACACCGGGGAGCTGTTTTTT
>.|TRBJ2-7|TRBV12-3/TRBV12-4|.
CASRVGTSYEQYF
TGTGCCAGCAGGGTGGGTACCTCCTACGAGCAGTACTTC
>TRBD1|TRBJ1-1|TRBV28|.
CASSPLTGDFTEAFF
TGTGCCAGCAGTCCACTGACAGGGGATTTCACTGAAGCTTTCTTT
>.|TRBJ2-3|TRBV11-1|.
CASSPGAGRTDTQYF
TGTGCCAGCAGCCCGGGTGCAGGGCGCACAGATACGCAGTATTTT
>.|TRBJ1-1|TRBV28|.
CASSSRIAGRNTEAFF
TGTGCCAGCAGCTCCCGTATAGCAGGGAGGAACACTGAAGCTTTCTTT
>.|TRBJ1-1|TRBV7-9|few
CASSGDTNTEAFF
TGTGCCAGCAGCGGTGATACGAACACTGAAGCTTTCTTT
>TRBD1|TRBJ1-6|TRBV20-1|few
CSAPSRGYFNSPLHF
TGCAGTGCGCCGAGCAGGGGGTACTTTAATTCACCCCTCCACTTT
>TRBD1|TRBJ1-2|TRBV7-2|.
CASSLVQGARLGGYTF
TGTGCCAGCAGCTTAGTACAGGGGGCCCGGCTAGGCGGCTACACCTTC
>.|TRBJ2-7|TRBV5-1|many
CASRYGEGLGEQYF
TGCGCCAGCAGGTACGGCGAGGGGCTAGGGGAGCAGTACTTC
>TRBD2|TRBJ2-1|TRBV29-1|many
CSVELAGHYNEQFF
TGCAGCGTTGAACTAGCGGGCCACTACAATGAGCAGTTCTTC
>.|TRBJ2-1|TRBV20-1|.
CSARGLMRTGTNEQFF
TGCAGTGCTAGAGGCCTCATGCGTACAGGGACCAATGAGCAGTTCTTC
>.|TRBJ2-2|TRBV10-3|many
CAISESTSSNTGELFF
TGTGCCATCAGTGAGTCAACTAGCTCGAACACCGGGGAGCTGTTTTTT
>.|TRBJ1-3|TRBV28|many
CASSFSRTVQNTIYF
TGTGCCAGCAGTTTTTCCCGTACAGTCCAAAACACCATATATTTT
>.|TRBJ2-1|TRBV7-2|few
CASHAGTTYNEQFF
TGTGCCAGCCACGCCGGGACAACCTACAATGAGCAGTTCTTC
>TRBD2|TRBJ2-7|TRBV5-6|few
CASSQTKAGFSYEQYF
TGTGCCAGCAGCCAAACCAAAGCGGGATTCTCCTACGAGCAGTACTTC
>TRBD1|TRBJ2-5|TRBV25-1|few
CASSAGGAWETQYF
TGTGCCAGCAGCGCAGGGGGCGCGTGGGAGACCCAGTACTTC
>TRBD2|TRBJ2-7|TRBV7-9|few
CASSRAGVPYEQYF
TGTGCCAGCAGTAGAGCGGGGGTGCCCTACGAGCAGTACTTC
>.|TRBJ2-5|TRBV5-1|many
CASSLDAGEETQYF
TGCGCCAGCAGCTTGGATGCAGGGGAGGAGACCCAGTACTTC
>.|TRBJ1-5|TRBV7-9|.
CASSPGFGQPQHF
TGTGCCAGCAGCCCAGGGTTTGGGCAGCCCCAGCATTTT
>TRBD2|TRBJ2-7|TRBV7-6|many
CASSSSPTSGYYEQYF
TGTGCCAGCAGCTCTTCCCCGACTAGCGGGTATTACGAGCAGTACTTC
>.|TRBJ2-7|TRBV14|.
CASSQVRGPEQYF
TGTGCCAGCAGCCAAGTAAGGGGTCCCGAGCAGTACTTC
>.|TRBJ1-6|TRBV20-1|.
CSARDNGNSPLHF
TGCAGTGCCAGGGACAACGGGAATTCACCCCTCCACTTT
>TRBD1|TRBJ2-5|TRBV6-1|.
CASRRTGGGETQYF
TGTGCCAGCAGACGGACAGGGGGAGGCGAGACCCAGTACTTC
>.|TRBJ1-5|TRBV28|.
CASSPGMAAIGPQHF
TGTGCCAGCAGTCCAGGAATGGCGGCCATCGGGCCCCAGCATTTT
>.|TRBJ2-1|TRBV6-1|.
CASKQVGGRWNEQFF
TGTGCCAGCAAACAAGTGGGGGGGCGCTGGAATGAGCAGTTCTTC
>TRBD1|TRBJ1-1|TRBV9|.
CASSVGDSQGNTEAFF
TGTGCCAGCAGCGTAGGGGACAGTCAAGGGAACACTGAAGCTTTCTTT
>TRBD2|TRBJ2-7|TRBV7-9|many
CASRRGGSYEQYF
TGTGCCAGCAGACGGGGGGGGAGCTACGAGCAGTACTTC
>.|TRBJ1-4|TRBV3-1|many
CASSQGLSPNEKLFF
TGTGCCAGCAGCCAAGGGCTTTCCCCTAATGAAAAACTGTTTTTT
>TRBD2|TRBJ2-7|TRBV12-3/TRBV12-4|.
CASSRRTSDPYEQYF
TGTGCCAGCAGCCGTCGAACTAGCGACCCCTACGAGCAGTACTTC
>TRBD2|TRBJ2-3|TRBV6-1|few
CASSAGGSDTQYF
TGTGCCAGCTCAGCGGGAGGTTCAGATACGCAGTATTTT
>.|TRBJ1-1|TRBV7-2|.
CASSMGMNTEAFF
TGTGCCAGCAGTATGGGCATGAACACTGAAGCTTTCTTT
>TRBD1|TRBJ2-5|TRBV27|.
CASSLPGQGETQYF
TGTGCCAGCAGTTTACCCGGACAGGGAGAGACCCAGTACTTC
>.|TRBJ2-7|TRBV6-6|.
CASTPAGGEQYF
TGTGCCAGCACCCCCGCCGGGGGCGAGCAGTACTTC
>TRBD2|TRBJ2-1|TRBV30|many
CAWNTGGPYNEQFF
TGTGCCTGGAATACGGGGGGTCCCTACAATGAGCAGTTCTTC
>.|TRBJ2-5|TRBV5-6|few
CASSLDLGAPIETQYF
TGTGCCAGCAGCTTGGATTTGGGGGCTCCCATTGAGACCCAGTACTTC